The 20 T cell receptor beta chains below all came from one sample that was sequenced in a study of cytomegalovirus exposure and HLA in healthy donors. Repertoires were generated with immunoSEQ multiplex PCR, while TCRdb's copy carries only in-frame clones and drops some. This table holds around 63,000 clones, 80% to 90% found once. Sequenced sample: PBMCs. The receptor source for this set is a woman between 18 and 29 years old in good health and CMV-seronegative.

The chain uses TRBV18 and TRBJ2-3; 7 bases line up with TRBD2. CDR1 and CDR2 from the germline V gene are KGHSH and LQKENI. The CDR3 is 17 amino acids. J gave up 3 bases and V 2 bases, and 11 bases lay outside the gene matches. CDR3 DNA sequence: TGTGCCAGCTCACCAAGTATAGCGGGCGAGGGGACAGATACGCAGTATTTT. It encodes CASSPSIAGEGTDTQYF.

The CDR3 region is CASSPTSGVLPGELFF. The CDR3 DNA sequence: TGCGCCAGCAGCCCTACTAGCGGGGTCTTACCCGGGGAGCTGTTTTTT. The chain carries TRBV5-1 and TRBJ2-2; 10 bases are shared with TRBD2. The CDR3 spans 16 residues. The V gene's germline CDR1 is SGHRS and CDR2 YFSETQ. The ends lost 4 bases at V and 6 bases at J; junction bases unmatched: 9.

CDR3 sequence (DNA): TGCGCCAGCAGAGAAACGAGTACGGGGACTAACACTGAAGCTTTCTTT. It translates to CASRETSTGTNTEAFF. V is TRBV5-1 and J is TRBJ1-1, with a tentative D call TRBD1 (5 bases). Germline V gives CDR1 SGHRS, CDR2 YFSETQ. Trimming left V 5 bases short and J 2 bases short, with 19 bases between. There are 16 residues in the CDR3.

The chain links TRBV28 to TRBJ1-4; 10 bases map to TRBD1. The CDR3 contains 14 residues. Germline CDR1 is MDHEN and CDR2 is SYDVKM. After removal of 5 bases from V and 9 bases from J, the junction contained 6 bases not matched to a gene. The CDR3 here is CASSEPGQGKKLFF. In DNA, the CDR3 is TGTGCCAGCAGTGAACCGGGACAGGGGAAAAAACTGTTTTTT.

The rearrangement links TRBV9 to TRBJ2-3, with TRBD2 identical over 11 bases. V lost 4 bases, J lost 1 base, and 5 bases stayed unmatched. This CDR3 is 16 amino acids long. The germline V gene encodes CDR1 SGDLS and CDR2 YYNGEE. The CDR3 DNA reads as TGTGCCAGCAGCACCCTAGCGGGAGGCCGCACAGATACGCAGTATTTT. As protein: CASSTLAGGRTDTQYF.

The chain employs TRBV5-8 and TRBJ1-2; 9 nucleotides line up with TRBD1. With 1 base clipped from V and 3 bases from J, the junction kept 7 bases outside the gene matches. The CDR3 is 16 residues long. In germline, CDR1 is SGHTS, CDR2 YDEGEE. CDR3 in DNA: TGTGCCAGCAGCTTGATTTTTACAGGGGGCGACTATGGCTACACCTTC. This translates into CASSLIFTGGDYGYTF.

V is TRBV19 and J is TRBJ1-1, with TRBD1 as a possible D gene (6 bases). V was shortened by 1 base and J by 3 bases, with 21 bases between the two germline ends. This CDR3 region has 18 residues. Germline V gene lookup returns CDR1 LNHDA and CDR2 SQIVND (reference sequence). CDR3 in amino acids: CASSIGLAGATLDTEAFF. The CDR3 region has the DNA TGTGCCAGTAGTATAGGTCTGGCAGGGGCCACCCTGGACACTGAAGCTTTCTTT.

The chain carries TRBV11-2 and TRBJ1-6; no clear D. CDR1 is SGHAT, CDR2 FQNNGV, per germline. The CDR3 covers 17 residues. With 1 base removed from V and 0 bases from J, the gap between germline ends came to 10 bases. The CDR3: CASSLGGQSSYNSPLHF. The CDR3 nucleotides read TGTGCCAGCAGCTTAGGCGGGCAGTCCTCCTATAATTCACCCCTCCACTTT.

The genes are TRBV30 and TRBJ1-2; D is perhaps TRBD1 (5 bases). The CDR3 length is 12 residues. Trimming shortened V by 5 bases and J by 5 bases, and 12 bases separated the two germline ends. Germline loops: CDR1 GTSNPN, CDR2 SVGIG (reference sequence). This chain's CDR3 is CAWHDRSYGYTF. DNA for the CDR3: TGTGCCTGGCATGACAGATCGTATGGCTACACCTTC.

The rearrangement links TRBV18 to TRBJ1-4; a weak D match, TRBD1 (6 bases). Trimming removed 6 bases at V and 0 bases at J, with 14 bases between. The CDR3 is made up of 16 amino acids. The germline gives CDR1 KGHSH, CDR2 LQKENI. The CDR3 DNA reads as TGTGCCAGCTCCCGGACAGATGTCGCAACTAATGAAAAACTGTTTTTT. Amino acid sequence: CASSRTDVATNEKLFF.

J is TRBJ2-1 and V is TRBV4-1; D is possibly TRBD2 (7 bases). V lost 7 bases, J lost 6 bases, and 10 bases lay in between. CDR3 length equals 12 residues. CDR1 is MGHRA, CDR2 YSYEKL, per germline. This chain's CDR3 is CASMGGPNEQFF. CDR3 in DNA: TGCGCCAGCATGGGGGGGCCCAATGAGCAGTTCTTC.

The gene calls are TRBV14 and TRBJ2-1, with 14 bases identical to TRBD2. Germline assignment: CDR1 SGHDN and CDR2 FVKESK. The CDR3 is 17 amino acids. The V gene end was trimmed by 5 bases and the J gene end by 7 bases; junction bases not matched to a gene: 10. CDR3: CASSTLSGLAGENEQFF. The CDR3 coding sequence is TGTGCCAGCAGCACTTTGTCGGGACTAGCGGGGGAGAATGAGCAGTTCTTC.

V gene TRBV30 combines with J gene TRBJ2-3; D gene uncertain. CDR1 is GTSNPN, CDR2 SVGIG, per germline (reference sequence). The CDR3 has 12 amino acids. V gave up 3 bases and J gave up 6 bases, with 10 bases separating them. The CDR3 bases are TGTGCCTGGAGCCCGGCGAGGGATACGCAGTATTTT. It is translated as CAWSPARDTQYF.

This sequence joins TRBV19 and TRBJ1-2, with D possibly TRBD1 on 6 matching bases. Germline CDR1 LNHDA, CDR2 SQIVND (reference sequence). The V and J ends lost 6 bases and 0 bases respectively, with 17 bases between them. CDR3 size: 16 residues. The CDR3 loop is CASRKRTEITNYGYTF. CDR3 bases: TGTGCCAGTAGAAAAAGGACAGAGATAACTAACTATGGCTACACCTTC.

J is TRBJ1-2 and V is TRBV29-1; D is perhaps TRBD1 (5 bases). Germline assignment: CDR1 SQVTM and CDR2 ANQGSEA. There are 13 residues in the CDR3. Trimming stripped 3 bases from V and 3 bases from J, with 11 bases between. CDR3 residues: CSVDTQEDYGYTF. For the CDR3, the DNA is TGCAGCGTTGATACACAGGAAGACTATGGCTACACCTTC.

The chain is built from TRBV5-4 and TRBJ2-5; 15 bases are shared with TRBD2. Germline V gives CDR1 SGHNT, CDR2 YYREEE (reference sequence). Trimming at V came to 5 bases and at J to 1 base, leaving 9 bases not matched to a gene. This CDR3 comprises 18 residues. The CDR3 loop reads CASRHGTSGGLLQETQYF. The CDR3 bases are TGTGCCAGCAGGCACGGGACTAGCGGGGGGCTACTCCAAGAGACCCAGTACTTC.

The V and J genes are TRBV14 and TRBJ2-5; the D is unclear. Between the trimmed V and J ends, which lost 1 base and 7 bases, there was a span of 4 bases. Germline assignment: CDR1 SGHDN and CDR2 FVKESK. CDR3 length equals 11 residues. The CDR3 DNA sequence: TGTGCCAGCAGCCAAGCGGGGACCCAGTACTTC. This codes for CASSQAGTQYF. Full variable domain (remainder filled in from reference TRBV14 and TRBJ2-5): EAGVTQFPSHSVIEKGQTVTLRCDPISGHDNLYWYRRVMGKEIKFLLHFVKESKQDESGMPNNRFLAERTGGTYSTLKVQPAELEDSGVYFCASSQAGTQYFGPGTRLLVL.

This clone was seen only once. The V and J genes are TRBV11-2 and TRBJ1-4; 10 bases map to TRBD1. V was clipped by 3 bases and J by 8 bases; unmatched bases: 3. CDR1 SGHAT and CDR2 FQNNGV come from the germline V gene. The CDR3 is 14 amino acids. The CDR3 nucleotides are TGTGCCAGCAGCTTGACAGGGGGCGGGGAAAAACTGTTTTTT. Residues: CASSLTGGGEKLFF. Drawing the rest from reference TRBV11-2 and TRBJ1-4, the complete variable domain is EAGVAQSPRYKIIEKRQSVAFWCNPISGHATLYWYQQILGQGPKLLIQFQNNGVVDDSQLPKDRFSAERLKGVDSTLKIQPAKLEDSAVYLCASSLTGGGEKLFFGSGTQLSVL.

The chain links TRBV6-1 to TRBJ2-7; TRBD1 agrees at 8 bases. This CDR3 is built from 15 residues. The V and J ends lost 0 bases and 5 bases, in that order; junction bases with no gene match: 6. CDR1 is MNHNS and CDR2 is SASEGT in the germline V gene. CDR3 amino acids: CASSEAGTGGDEQYF. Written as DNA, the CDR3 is TGTGCCAGCAGTGAAGCGGGAACAGGGGGTGACGAGCAGTACTTC.

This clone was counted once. In DNA form, the CDR3 reads TGTGCCTGGAGTAGCGGGAGGGGAGAGACCCAGTACTTC. Translated, it gives CAWSSGRGETQYF. The chain recombines TRBV30 with TRBJ2-5; 10 bases fit TRBD2. Germline-derived CDR1 and CDR2 are GTSNPN and SVGIG (reference sequence). The length of the CDR3 is 13 residues. The V gene end was trimmed by 2 bases and the J gene end by 4 bases; junction bases not matched to a gene: 1.